Each of the 4 T cell receptor beta chains below was sequenced from the same sample in a study of Ad26.COV2.S vaccination and SARS-CoV-2 variants. Stated treatment: about 20 received Ad26.COV2.S at low or high dose, single or two shots; five or six received placebo; per-sample allocation not given. Repertoires come from day 63 after the first vaccine or placebo injection. Profiled with immunoSEQ multiplex PCR; TCRdb holds only in-frame clones, not every one. In the table there are roughly 420,000 clones, approximately 89% of which are singletons. Source: peripheral blood, taken in a trial of Ad26.COV2.S vaccine versus placebo. These receptors came from a person aged 18-60 years who received the Ad26.COV2.S COVID-19 vaccine or a placebo.

The chain joins TRBV7-2 to TRBJ1-3; a weak D match, TRBD1 (6 bases). CDR1 and CDR2 (germline): SGHTA, FQGNSA. The CDR3 length is 16 residues. V was clipped by 5 bases and J by 2 bases, with 16 bases between them. The CDR3 loop is CASSQNTGGPGNTIYF. The CDR3 nucleotides read TGTGCCAGCAGCCAAAACACGGGGGGGCCTGGAAACACCATATATTTT.

The V call is TRBV5-1, the J call TRBJ1-1; D uncertain. This CDR3 has 14 amino acids. The V gene lost 0 bases and the J gene lost 1 base, with 7 bases spanning the gap. Looked up from germline, CDR1 is SGHRS and CDR2 is YFSETQ. This CDR3 reads CASSLEQPNTEAFF. The CDR3 bases are TGCGCCAGCAGCTTGGAACAGCCGAACACTGAAGCTTTCTTT.

The chain links TRBV5-1 to TRBJ1-2; 9 bases match TRBD1. Germline CDR1 is SGHRS and CDR2 is YFSETQ. Trimming took 3 bases from V and 5 from J; bases not matched to a gene: 11. This CDR3 is built from 16 residues. The CDR3 here is CASSSSGQGIRYGYTF. The DNA of the CDR3 is TGCGCCAGCAGCTCCTCAGGACAGGGGATTCGGTATGGCTACACCTTC.

The chain has TRBV7-9 and TRBJ1-2; D not certain. The V end was cut by 5 bases, the J end by 3 bases, with 10 bases between. Per the germline V gene, CDR1 is SEHNR and CDR2 is FQNEAQ (reference sequence). CDR3 size: 13 residues. Written as DNA, the CDR3 is TGTGCCAGCAGCCCTGGACGGTACTATGGCTACACCTTC. Protein product: CASSPGRYYGYTF.